These 17 T cell receptor beta chains were all obtained from the same sample, sequenced in a study of a mutant IDH1 vaccine in newly diagnosed glioma. The time point denotes: week 47, end of study. Doses of 300 ug of mutant IDH1 20-mer peptide were given with topical imiquimod. This table comes from immunoSEQ multiplex PCR, and its TCRdb copy is limited to in-frame clones, with some not included. The sample has roughly 46,000 clones; about four fifths are singletons. Their cognate antigens are unknown. Sequences were derived from PBMCs, sampled from a glioma patient whose treatment included an IDH1 peptide vaccine. These receptors were collected from a young woman with glioma. Some clones in this sample may be carry-over from other donors' samples.

In this sample, this clone turned up once. The rearrangement joins TRBV10-2 to TRBJ1-1; TRBD1 is a possible D gene (6 bases). Trimming took 6 bases from V and 3 from J, leaving 11 bases between them. Germline loops: CDR1 WSHSY, CDR2 SAAADI. The length of the CDR3 is 13 residues. The CDR3 spells CASSVEGDTEAFF. The CDR3 DNA is TGCGCCAGCAGCGTTGAGGGGGACACTGAAGCTTTCTTT.

This chain uses TRBV27 with TRBJ2-1, with TRBD2 identical over 12 bases. CDR1 and CDR2 from the germline V gene are MNHEY and SMNVEV (reference sequence). The length of the CDR3 is 19 residues. With 2 bases clipped from V and 0 bases from J, the junction kept 8 bases outside the gene matches. The CDR3 region is CASSLKGLAGISSYNEQFF. In DNA form, the CDR3 reads TGTGCCAGCAGTTTAAAGGGACTAGCGGGCATTAGCTCCTACAATGAGCAGTTCTTC.

The chain couples TRBV7-9 to TRBJ2-7, with 7 bases matching TRBD1. Germline V gene data show CDR1 as SEHNR and CDR2 as FQNEAQ (reference sequence). CDR3 length: 14 amino acids. V shed 5 bases and J 3 bases; nucleotides not matched to a gene: 7. CDR3 loop: CASSGSGTDYEQYF. The CDR3 DNA reads TGTGCCAGCAGCGGTTCCGGGACAGACTACGAGCAGTACTTC.

This CDR3 is CASSGGGAKNQPQHF. The CDR3 DNA sequence: TGTGCCAGCAGTGGGGGAGGAGCCAAGAATCAGCCCCAGCATTTT. V and J are TRBV2 and TRBJ1-5; D is uncertain. CDR1 is SNHLY, CDR2 FYNNEI, per germline. The CDR3 has 15 residues. V lost 4 bases and J 4 bases, leaving 14 bases between the germline ends. Looking up the rest from reference TRBV2 and TRBJ1-5 gives the full variable domain: EPEVTQTPSHQVTQMGQEVILRCVPISNHLYFYWYRQILGQKVEFLVSFYNNEISEKSEIFDDQFSVERPDGSNFTLKIRSTKLEDSAMYFCASSGGGAKNQPQHFGDGTRLSIL.

The rearrangement uses TRBV19 and TRBJ2-6; D remains unclear. CDR1 is LNHDA, CDR2 SQIVND, per germline (reference sequence). The ends were cut back, 1 base at V and 2 bases at J, with 6 bases in the middle. The CDR3 contains 15 residues. The CDR3 loop reads CASSIVEAGANVLTF. The CDR3 DNA is TGTGCCAGTAGTATAGTTGAGGCTGGGGCCAACGTCCTGACTTTC.

V usage is TRBV6-6 and J usage is TRBJ1-2, with a tentative D call TRBD1 (5 bases). With 10 bases removed from V and 4 bases from J, the gap between germline ends came to 22 bases. Germline values: CDR1 MNHNY, CDR2 SVGAGI (reference sequence). This CDR3 has 15 residues. The CDR3 sequence is CATTLAGSGSYGYTF. CDR3 nucleotide sequence: TGTGCCACCACCCTGGCAGGGTCAGGGAGCTATGGCTACACCTTC.

This clone appeared once. The chain links TRBV6-5 to TRBJ1-5; D not certain. This CDR3 has 13 residues. CDR1 is MNHEY and CDR2 is SVGAGI in the germline V gene. The V end lost 8 bases, the J end lost 2 bases, and 10 bases lay between the germline ends. Written as DNA, the CDR3 is TGTGCCAGCCGACCCTATGGCAATCAGCCCCAGCATTTT. Encoded protein: CASRPYGNQPQHF.

The rearrangement links TRBV19 to TRBJ1-1, with TRBD1 matching 10 bases. V dropped 2 bases and J dropped 0; count of bases not matched to a gene: 9. The CDR3 spans 18 residues. CDR1 is LNHDA and CDR2 is SQIVND in the germline V gene (reference sequence). CDR3 coding DNA: TGTGCCAGTAGTATACGGGACAGGGGTCCCCTCGTGAACACTGAAGCTTTCTTT. Translated, it gives CASSIRDRGPLVNTEAFF.

This chain links TRBV19 with TRBJ1-5, with 9 bases that match TRBD1. Germline CDR1 and CDR2: LNHDA and SQIVND (reference sequence). Trimming at V came to 2 bases and at J to 0 bases, leaving 8 bases not matched to a gene. The CDR3 loop spans 18 amino acids. This CDR3 is CASSISGTGIYSNQPQHF. The CDR3 coding sequence is TGTGCCAGTAGTATATCCGGGACAGGGATTTATAGCAATCAGCCCCAGCATTTT.

The rearrangement uses TRBV5-1 and TRBJ2-7; 14 nucleotides agree with TRBD2. This CDR3 is built from 15 residues. Germline V gene lookup returns CDR1 SGHRS and CDR2 YFSETQ. Trimming removed 2 bases from V and 5 bases from J; junction bases left unmatched: 3. The CDR3 reads CASSFGTSGRDEQYF. In DNA form, the CDR3 reads TGCGCCAGCAGCTTTGGGACTAGCGGGAGAGACGAGCAGTACTTC.

The V call is TRBV19, the J call TRBJ1-1, with D possibly being TRBD1 (5 bases). From germline, CDR1 is LNHDA and CDR2 SQIVND (reference sequence). There are 14 residues in the CDR3. V lost 10 bases, J lost 5 bases, and 20 bases lay in between. Here the CDR3 DNA reads TGTGCCACCAACCGGGGGGGAGGGTTAACTGAAGCTTTCTTT. Its protein is CATNRGGGLTEAFF.

The chain uses TRBV29-1 and TRBJ1-2, with D maybe TRBD1 (5 bases). The CDR3 is 13 amino acids. V was shortened by 3 bases and J by 4 bases, with 12 bases between the two germline ends. Per germline, CDR1 SQVTM and CDR2 ANQGSEA. The CDR3 region is CSVDVAGTYGYTF. DNA for the CDR3: TGCAGCGTTGATGTAGCAGGGACCTATGGCTACACCTTC.

The chain is built from TRBV4-1 and TRBJ1-4; the D is unclear. The CDR3 is made up of 15 amino acids. The V gene's germline CDR1 is MGHRA and CDR2 YSYEKL. V shed 1 base and J shed 2 bases, with 8 bases lying between them. The CDR3 spells CASSQGLDTNEKLFF. The CDR3 DNA reads TGCGCCAGCAGCCAAGGGTTGGACACTAATGAAAAACTGTTTTTT.

The rearrangement joins TRBV4-1 to TRBJ1-2, with D uncertain. Germline V lookup: CDR1 MGHRA, CDR2 YSYEKL. CDR3 length: 16 amino acids. V lost 0 bases, J lost 4 bases, and 15 bases lay in between. In DNA, the CDR3 is TGCGCCAGCAGCCAAGATCGATCCTTAGAAGCCTATGGCTACACCTTC. Its translation: CASSQDRSLEAYGYTF.

Only a few counts were recorded for this clone. The CDR3 here is CASSPGAGHNQPQHF. Written as DNA, the CDR3 is TGTGCCAGCAGCCCGGGGGCAGGCCATAATCAGCCCCAGCATTTT. The J gene is TRBJ1-5, the V gene TRBV9; D is possibly TRBD1 (6 bases). The CDR3 has 15 residues. Germline CDR1 reads SGDLS; CDR2 reads YYNGEE. The V gene lost 4 bases and the J gene lost 4 bases, with 15 bases spanning the gap.

In its sample, this clone was seen once. The chain combines TRBV27 with TRBJ2-5, with D unresolved. Germline V gene data show CDR1 as MNHEY and CDR2 as SMNVEV (reference sequence). V was clipped by 5 bases and J by 5 bases, with 18 bases between them. The CDR3 runs 15 residues. The CDR3 protein is CASSLIPAKWETQYF. The CDR3 coding sequence is TGTGCCAGCAGTCTTATTCCCGCCAAGTGGGAGACCCAGTACTTC.

The chain carries TRBV27 and TRBJ2-3; the D is unclear. Trimming took off 3 bases at V and 9 bases at J, with 16 bases between the two ends. This CDR3 region has 14 residues. Germline V gives CDR1 MNHEY, CDR2 SMNVEV (reference sequence). The CDR3 loop reads CASSLAATDPTQYF. In nucleotides, the CDR3 is TGTGCCAGCAGTTTGGCAGCTACCGACCCGACGCAGTATTTT.